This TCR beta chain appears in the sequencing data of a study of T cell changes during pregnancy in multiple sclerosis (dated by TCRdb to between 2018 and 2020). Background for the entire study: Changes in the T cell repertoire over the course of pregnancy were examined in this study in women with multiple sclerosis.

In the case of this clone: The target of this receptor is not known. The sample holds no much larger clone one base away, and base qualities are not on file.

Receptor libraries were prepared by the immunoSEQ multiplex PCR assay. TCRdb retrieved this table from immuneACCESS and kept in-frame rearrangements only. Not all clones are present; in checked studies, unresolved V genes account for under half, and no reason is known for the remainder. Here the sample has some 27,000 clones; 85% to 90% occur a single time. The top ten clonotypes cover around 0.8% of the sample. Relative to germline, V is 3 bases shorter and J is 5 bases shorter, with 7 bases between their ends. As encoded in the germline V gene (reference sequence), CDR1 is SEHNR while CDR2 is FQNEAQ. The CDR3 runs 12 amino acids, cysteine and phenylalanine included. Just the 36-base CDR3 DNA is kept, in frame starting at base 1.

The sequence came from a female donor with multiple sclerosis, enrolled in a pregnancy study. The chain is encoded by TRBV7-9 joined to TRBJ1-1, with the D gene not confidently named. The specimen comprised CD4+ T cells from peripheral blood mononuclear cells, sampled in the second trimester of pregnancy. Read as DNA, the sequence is TGTGCCAGCAGCTTTTGGGAGACTGAAGCTTTCTTT. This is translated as CASSFWETEAFF.